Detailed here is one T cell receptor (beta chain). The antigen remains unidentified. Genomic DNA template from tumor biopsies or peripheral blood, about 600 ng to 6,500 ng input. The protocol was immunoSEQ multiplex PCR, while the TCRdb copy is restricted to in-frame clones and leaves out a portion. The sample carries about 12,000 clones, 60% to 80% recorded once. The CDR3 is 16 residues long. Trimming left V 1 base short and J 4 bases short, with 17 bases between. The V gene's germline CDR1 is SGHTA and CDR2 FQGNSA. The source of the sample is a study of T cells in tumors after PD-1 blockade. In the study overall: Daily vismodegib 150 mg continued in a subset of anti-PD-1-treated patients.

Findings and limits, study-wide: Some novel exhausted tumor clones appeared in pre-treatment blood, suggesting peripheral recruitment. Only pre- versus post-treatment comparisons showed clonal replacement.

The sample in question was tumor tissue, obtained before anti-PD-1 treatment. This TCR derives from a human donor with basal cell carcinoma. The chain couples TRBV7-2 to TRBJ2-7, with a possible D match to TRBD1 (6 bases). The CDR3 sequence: CASSLGPVNREYEQYF. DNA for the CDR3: TGTGCCAGCAGCTTAGGCCCGGTAAACAGGGAGTACGAGCAGTACTTC.